A single sample gave rise to the 8 T cell receptor beta chains below, sequenced in a study of T cells in Graves' hyperthyroidism and ophthalmopathy. TCR beta CDR3 regions were amplified from RNA transcripts. In the first-round RT-PCR of the TCR CDR3, the HTBI primer set was used. TCRdb reprocessed the multiplex PCR reads via MiXCR and lists one record per CDR3 protein. This table has about 350,000 distinct CDR3 sequences, about 18% appearing once. Sequenced: blood. These receptors came from a woman younger than 35 with Graves' hyperthyroidism.

The gene calls are TRBV10-3 and TRBJ2-7, with 7 bases lining up with TRBD1. The V segment lost 4 bases and the J segment 0 bases; nucleotides outside the gene matches: 3. Germline loops: CDR1 ENHRY, CDR2 SYGVKD. The CDR3 contains 14 residues. Here the CDR3 DNA reads TGTGCCATCAGTGGCAGGACAGGCTCCTACGAGCAGTACTTC. It is translated as CAISGRTGSYEQYF.

This clonotype was counted a few times. This chain links TRBV10-1 with TRBJ2-2; 9 bases align to TRBD2. The CDR3 spans 16 residues. Germline V CDR1 and CDR2: WNHNN, SYGVQD (reference sequence). V shed 5 bases, J shed 7 bases, and the junction held 11 bases outside the gene matches. CDR3 DNA sequence: TGCGCCAGCAGTTTTTTGGCTAGCGGGGATGGCGGGGAGCTGTTTTTT. Translated, it gives CASSFLASGDGGELFF.

This clonotype occurred many times. The chain uses TRBV6-1 and TRBJ2-2; D gene ambiguous. Germline-derived CDR1 and CDR2 are MNHNS and SASEGT. The CDR3 runs to 11 residues. Trimming pared 3 bases from V and 7 bases from J, leaving 3 bases between. CDR3 residues: CASSEGGELFF. In DNA, the CDR3 is TGTGCCAGCAGTGAGGGCGGGGAGCTGTTTTTT.

The rearrangement uses TRBV7-3 and TRBJ2-7, with 10 bases identical to TRBD2. J was trimmed by 7 bases and V by 4 bases; bases with no gene match: 10. This CDR3 spans 15 amino acids. The germline gives CDR1 SGHTA, CDR2 FQGTGA. The CDR3 sequence: CASSSSGGAIGEQYF. In nucleotides, the CDR3 is TGTGCCAGCAGCTCAAGCGGGGGGGCCATAGGGGAGCAGTACTTC.

About this clonotype itself: A much larger clone lies one base from this, so it may be a read error. The chain uses TRBV24-1 and TRBJ1-2; no definite D call. The CDR3 consists of 12 residues. Germline V CDR1 and CDR2: KGHDR, SFDVKD. V was shortened by 3 bases and J by 10 bases, with 11 bases between the two germline ends. CDR3 in DNA: TGTGCCACCAGTGATGTTCTGGGTTTCTACACCTTC. Its protein product is CATSDVLGFYTF.

The sample holds many counts of this clonotype. The V call is TRBV28, the J call TRBJ2-7; the match to TRBD2 covers 14 bases. Germline V gives CDR1 MDHEN, CDR2 SYDVKM. This CDR3 comprises 13 residues. V shed 9 bases, J shed 6 bases, and the junction held 4 bases outside the gene matches. The CDR3 sequence: CASGLAGGREQYF. DNA for the CDR3: TGTGCCAGTGGACTAGCGGGGGGCCGCGAGCAGTACTTC. The full variable domain, with the rest looked up from reference TRBV28 and TRBJ2-7, is DVKVTQSSRYLVKRTGEKVFLECVQDMDHENMFWYRQDPGLGLRLIYFSYDVKMKEKGDIPEGYSVSREKKERFSLILESASTNQTSMYLCASGLAGGREQYFGPGTRLTVT.

The chain has TRBV2 and TRBJ2-2; a possible D gene is TRBD1 (6 bases). Deletions cut 7 bases from V and 1 base from J, with 10 bases between. The CDR3 sequence is 14 residues long. Germline V gene lookup returns CDR1 SNHLY and CDR2 FYNNEI. The CDR3 region has the DNA TGTGCCAGCACCGGGACACAGAACACCGGGGAGCTGTTTTTT. Protein product: CASTGTQNTGELFF. Complete variable domain (other parts from reference TRBV2 and TRBJ2-2): EPEVTQTPSHQVTQMGQEVILRCVPISNHLYFYWYRQILGQKVEFLVSFYNNEISEKSEIFDDQFSVERPDGSNFTLKIRSTKLEDSAMYFCASTGTQNTGELFFGEGSRLTVL.

This clonotype was counted only a few times. V is TRBV3-1 and J is TRBJ2-5, with 7 bases identical to TRBD2. The V gene end was trimmed by 1 base and the J gene end by 4 bases; junction bases not matched to a gene: 12. CDR3 length: 17 residues. Germline CDR1 LGHDT, CDR2 YNNKEL (reference sequence). CDR3 loop: CASSQVGRGTTIETQYF. In nucleotides, the CDR3 is TGTGCCAGCAGCCAAGTCGGGCGAGGGACTACCATAGAGACCCAGTACTTC.